These 29 T cell receptor beta chains share one sample of origin, sequenced in a study of early T cells in non-severe SARS-CoV-2 infection (dated by TCRdb to the early 2020s). The library was obtained by 5' RACE. These reads were obtained on a NextSeq 500. TCRdb's own reprocessing of the public reads used fastp at Q25 and MiXCR and kept productive beta chains. Each entry is one CDR3 protein sequence, shown with its most common DNA and genes. This sample holds about 55,000 distinct CDR3 sequences; 5% to 7.5% were observed only once. The ten largest make up roughly 5% of the sample. The sequencing used whole blood, collected at baseline. The receptors derive from an adult who was a healthcare worker with PCR-confirmed SARS-CoV-2 infection or an uninfected control (not recorded which).

At least ten counts were recorded for this clonotype. The chain couples TRBV11-2 to TRBJ2-2, with D possibly being TRBD2 (5 bases). CDR3 length: 13 residues. V lost 3 bases, J lost 5 bases, and 7 bases lay in between. Germline loops: CDR1 SGHAT, CDR2 FQNNGV. This CDR3 is CASSLEVTGELFF. CDR3 DNA: TGTGCCAGCAGCTTGGAGGTAACCGGGGAGCTGTTTTTT. Drawing the rest from reference TRBV11-2 and TRBJ2-2, the complete variable domain is EAGVAQSPRYKIIEKRQSVAFWCNPISGHATLYWYQQILGQGPKLLIQFQNNGVVDDSQLPKDRFSAERLKGVDSTLKIQPAKLEDSAVYLCASSLEVTGELFFGEGSRLTVL.

The CDR3 sequence: CASSLSPVGQGTRGYTF. CDR3 DNA: TGTGCCAGCAGTCTCAGTCCAGTGGGACAGGGGACACGGGGCTACACCTTC. The chain recombines TRBV28 with TRBJ1-2; 10 bases are shared with TRBD1. The CDR3 consists of 17 residues. Germline CDR1 MDHEN, CDR2 SYDVKM. V shed 5 bases and J 8 bases; nucleotides not matched to a gene: 17.

This clonotype was seen ten or more times. The rearrangement links TRBV7-6 to TRBJ2-1; TRBD2 matches at 7 bases. The germline CDR1 and CDR2 sequences are SGHVS and FNYEAQ. The CDR3 loop spans 16 amino acids. The junction had 12 bases not matched to a gene; V was cut back by 5 bases and J by 5 bases. This CDR3 reads CASSPWFGAGDNEQFF. CDR3 DNA: TGTGCCAGCAGCCCATGGTTTGGCGCGGGAGACAATGAGCAGTTCTTC.

In its sample, this clonotype was seen a few times. The chain couples TRBV7-2 to TRBJ2-5; either TRBD1 or TRBD2 may fit D (6 bases each). Between the trimmed V and J ends, which lost 0 bases and 1 base, there was a span of 9 bases. The CDR3 is 15 amino acids. Germline lookup yields CDR1 SGHTA and CDR2 FQGNSA. DNA for the CDR3: TGTGCCAGCAGCTTAGCCAGGGGACTCCAAGAGACCCAGTACTTC. Protein: CASSLARGLQETQYF.

This clonotype was recorded many times. The V call is TRBV7-2, the J call TRBJ1-1; the D is unclear. This CDR3 comprises 12 residues. Germline CDR1 reads SGHTA; CDR2 reads FQGNSA. Deletions cut 5 bases from V and 1 base from J, with 5 bases between. The CDR3 spells CASSPANTEAFF. The CDR3, as DNA: TGTGCCAGCAGCCCGGCGAACACTGAAGCTTTCTTT.

This clonotype was seen repeatedly, ten times or more. CDR3 loop: CASSQDRGTEAFF. CDR3 sequence (DNA): TGTGCCAGCAGCCAGGACAGGGGCACTGAAGCTTTCTTT. The rearrangement uses TRBV5-6 and TRBJ1-1, with 9 nucleotides matching TRBD1. The CDR3 consists of 13 residues. V was clipped by 4 bases and J by 4 bases; unmatched bases: 2. The germline V gene encodes CDR1 SGHDT and CDR2 YYEEEE.

V usage is TRBV29-1 and J usage is TRBJ2-7; D unclear. The V gene's germline CDR1 is SQVTM and CDR2 ANQGSEA. The CDR3 has 11 amino acids. V shed 4 bases and J shed 4 bases, with 8 bases lying between them. This CDR3 reads CSVAWGYEQYF. In nucleotides, the CDR3 is TGCAGCGTTGCGTGGGGATACGAGCAGTACTTC.

This clonotype was picked up a small number of times. The chain joins TRBV2 to TRBJ2-5; 7 bases are shared with TRBD1. The CDR3 contains 16 residues. CDR1 is SNHLY and CDR2 is FYNNEI in the germline V gene. V trimming: 8 bases; J trimming: 6 bases; junction bases outside the gene matches: 18. The CDR3 nucleotides are TGTGCCAGCGGGGGAAGCCGGGACAGAGGATCGAAGACCCAGTACTTC. Translating it yields CASGGSRDRGSKTQYF. Variable domain in full (rest from reference TRBV2 and TRBJ2-5): EPEVTQTPSHQVTQMGQEVILRCVPISNHLYFYWYRQILGQKVEFLVSFYNNEISEKSEIFDDQFSVERPDGSNFTLKIRSTKLEDSAMYFCASGGSRDRGSKTQYFGPGTRLLVL.

The J gene is TRBJ2-3, the V gene TRBV4-2, with a possible D match to TRBD2 (7 bases). In germline, CDR1 is LGHNA, CDR2 YNFKEQ. V was pared by 6 bases and J by 6 bases, with 13 bases between. This CDR3 region has 13 residues. CDR3 amino acids: CASRKRDTDTQYF. The CDR3 DNA reads as TGTGCCAGCAGGAAGCGGGACACGGATACGCAGTATTTT.

This clonotype showed up many times. The chain couples TRBV7-2 to TRBJ2-1; 7 nucleotides match TRBD2. CDR3 length: 15 amino acids. The V gene's germline CDR1 is SGHTA and CDR2 FQGNSA. J gave up 3 bases and V 5 bases, and 7 bases lay outside the gene matches. DNA of the CDR3: TGTGCCAGCAGCGTCCCCAGGGACTACTACAATGAGCAGTTCTTC. Residues: CASSVPRDYYNEQFF.

This clonotype came up many times. The chain carries TRBV5-1 and TRBJ1-1; TRBD1 might be the D (5 bases). CDR3 size: 15 residues. V lost 7 bases and J lost 0, with 16 bases in between. Germline CDR1 is SGHRS and CDR2 is YFSETQ. The CDR3 DNA sequence: TGCGCCAGCCGGCCCGCCGGGGGAATGAACACTGAAGCTTTCTTT. Translated, it gives CASRPAGGMNTEAFF.

V gene TRBV25-1 combines with J gene TRBJ2-3; 9 nucleotides agree with TRBD2. This CDR3 has 15 residues. Germline CDR1 and CDR2: MGHDK and SYGVNS. Losses at the gene ends were 1 base for V and 5 bases for J; bases not matched to a gene: 4. The chain's CDR3 is CASSESRGGEDTQYF. The CDR3, as DNA: TGTGCCAGCAGTGAATCGCGCGGGGGGGAAGATACGCAGTATTTT.

By share, this clonotype ranks as medium-sized. CDR3 coding DNA: TGTGCCAGCCTCGGGATCGGGACAGGGTTGAGGGAGCAGTTCTTC. Translated: CASLGIGTGLREQFF. The chain couples TRBV6-6 to TRBJ2-1; 9 nucleotides align to TRBD1. Germline V gene sequence: CDR1 MNHNY, CDR2 SVGAGI (reference sequence). The V and J ends lost 8 bases and 10 bases, in that order; junction bases with no gene match: 15. The CDR3 contains 15 residues.

Many counts were recorded for this clonotype. This chain connects TRBV20-1 to TRBJ1-2, with D perhaps matching TRBD1 (6 bases). The CDR3 runs 14 residues. CDR1 is DFQATT and CDR2 is SNEGSKA in the germline V gene (reference sequence). The V and J ends lost 1 base and 0 bases respectively, with 9 bases between them. Here the CDR3 reads CSARGTVTNYGYTF. The CDR3 nucleotides read TGCAGTGCTAGAGGGACAGTCACTAACTATGGCTACACCTTC.

The sample holds a few counts of this clonotype. The DNA for the CDR3 is TGTGCCAGCAGCCCCGCGGACACCCGCGGGGGGGAGCAGTACTTC. Translated: CASSPADTRGGEQYF. The rearrangement uses TRBV7-9 and TRBJ2-7; 8 bases fit TRBD2. The CDR3 extends over 15 amino acids. V was pared by 5 bases and J by 7 bases, with 13 bases of the junction left unmatched. CDR1 and CDR2 from the germline V gene are SEHNR and FQNEAQ (reference sequence).

This clonotype was seen at least ten times. The gene calls are TRBV11-2 and TRBJ2-7, with a possible D match to TRBD1 (5 bases). Germline V gene data show CDR1 as SGHAT and CDR2 as FQNNGV. Trimming left V 5 bases short and J 3 bases short, with 14 bases between. CDR3 size: 14 residues. The CDR3 DNA reads TGTGCCAGCAGCCAGCAGACAGCGAGCTACGAGCAGTACTTC. It translates to CASSQQTASYEQYF.

This clonotype showed up just a few times. The gene calls are TRBV11-2 and TRBJ1-5, with a weak D call TRBD1 (5 bases). The V end was cut by 1 base, the J end by 6 bases, with 7 bases between. CDR3 length: 13 amino acids. Germline lookup yields CDR1 SGHAT and CDR2 FQNNGV. For the CDR3, the DNA is TGTGCCAGCAGCTTAGCAGGGTCTCAGCCCCAGCATTTT. Its translation: CASSLAGSQPQHF.

V and J are TRBV5-1 and TRBJ1-2; TRBD1 agrees at 7 bases. Germline V CDR1 and CDR2: SGHRS, YFSETQ. V lost 4 bases and J lost 1; bases outside the gene matches: 4. This CDR3 is 14 amino acids long. The CDR3 DNA follows: TGCGCCAGCAGCGTGGGACAGATTAACTATGGCTACACCTTC. It yields the protein CASSVGQINYGYTF.

The rearrangement uses TRBV13 and TRBJ2-7; D tentatively reads TRBD1 or TRBD2 (5 bases each). The CDR3 sequence is 14 residues long. Per germline, CDR1 PRHDT and CDR2 FYEKMQ (reference sequence). Trimming pared 3 bases from V and 2 bases from J, leaving 11 bases between. The CDR3 nucleotides are TGTGCCAGCAGCTTTTACGGGGCCACCTACGAGCAGTACTTC. Protein sequence: CASSFYGATYEQYF. The whole variable domain, remainder taken from reference TRBV13 and TRBJ2-7, is AAGVIQSPRHLIKEKRETATLKCYPIPRHDTVYWYQQGPGQDPQFLISFYEKMQSDKGSIPDRFSAQQFSDYHSELNMSSLELGDSALYFCASSFYGATYEQYFGPGTRLTVT.

The chain employs TRBV24-1 and TRBJ2-1; D ambiguous. V was clipped by 0 bases and J by 6 bases, with 8 bases between them. Germline CDR1 and CDR2: KGHDR and SFDVKD. The CDR3 is 14 residues long. For the CDR3, the DNA is TGTGCCACCAGTGATTTGTTCGGGCGCAATGAGCAGTTCTTC. Its translation: CATSDLFGRNEQFF.

With respect to this clonotype: One junction end disagrees with the germline gene, perhaps due to a read error. V is TRBV7-2 and J is TRBJ2-1; TRBD2 agrees at 11 bases. The length of the CDR3 is 15 residues. Per germline, CDR1 SGHTA and CDR2 FQGNSA. The CDR3 reads CASTLAGGLYNEQFF. DNA of the CDR3: TGTGCCAGCACCTTAGCGGGGGGGCTTTACAATGAGCAGTTCTTC.

This sequence joins TRBV6-2 or TRBV6-3 and TRBJ2-7; D not certain. Germline values: CDR1 MNHEY, CDR2 SVGEGT. V was trimmed by 4 bases and J by 3 bases, leaving 7 bases between them. This CDR3 contains 12 residues. CDR3 nucleotide sequence: TGTGCCAGCAGTTCTTGGGGCTACGAGCAGTACTTC. Protein sequence: CASSSWGYEQYF.

This clonotype was seen many times. J is TRBJ2-7 and V is TRBV20-1, with D perhaps TRBD1 (6 bases). The CDR3 is 12 amino acids. The germline gives CDR1 DFQATT, CDR2 SNEGSKA (reference sequence). The ends were cut back, 8 bases at V and 4 bases at J, with 15 bases in the middle. The CDR3 bases are TGCAGTTTCAATGGGCAGGGGTACGAGCAGTACTTC. Protein: CSFNGQGYEQYF.

The genes are TRBV28 and TRBJ2-3; D unclear. CDR3 length: 15 residues. V shed 3 bases and J shed 2 bases, with 12 bases lying between them. Per the germline V gene, CDR1 is MDHEN and CDR2 is SYDVKM. In nucleotides, the CDR3 is TGTGCCAGCAGTTTGCGAACAGAATACACAGATACGCAGTATTTT. Protein sequence: CASSLRTEYTDTQYF.

The chain employs TRBV9 and TRBJ1-5, with D uncertain. With 2 bases removed from V and 7 bases from J, the gap between germline ends came to 16 bases. This CDR3 comprises 15 residues. Germline lookup yields CDR1 SGDLS and CDR2 YYNGEE. The CDR3 nucleotides are TGTGCCAGCAGCGTTCGGCTGAGGGTTGTGCAGCCCCAGCATTTT. Translating it yields CASSVRLRVVQPQHF.

The sample holds many counts of this clonotype. The CDR3 bases are TGTGCCAGCAGTAAATGGGTGGGGTCGGATACGCAGTATTTT. This translates into CASSKWVGSDTQYF. This chain links TRBV28 with TRBJ2-3; D is uncertain. The CDR3 has 14 amino acids. Per germline, CDR1 MDHEN and CDR2 SYDVKM. Trimming shortened V by 5 bases and J by 6 bases, and 15 bases separated the two germline ends.

A note on this clonotype: A read error may explain this, as a much larger clone is one base away. The genes are TRBV19 and TRBJ1-5; D not resolved. The length of the CDR3 is 13 residues. Germline V gene lookup returns CDR1 LNHDA and CDR2 SQIVND (reference sequence). This chain's CDR3 is CTSGPEGNQPQHF. In DNA form, the CDR3 reads TGTACCAGTGGGCCCGAGGGCAATCAGCCCCAGCATTTT.

At least ten counts were recorded for this clonotype. The V and J genes are TRBV5-6 and TRBJ2-7; 8 bases align to TRBD1. This CDR3 contains 13 residues. Germline CDR1 and CDR2: SGHDT and YYEEEE. Trimming removed 4 bases from V and 3 bases from J; junction bases left unmatched: 3. The CDR3 region has the DNA TGTGCCAGCAGCGACGGACAGGGCTACGAGCAGTACTTC. As protein: CASSDGQGYEQYF.

The rearrangement uses TRBV28 and TRBJ1-1, with TRBD1 as a possible D gene (5 bases). CDR1 is MDHEN and CDR2 is SYDVKM in the germline V gene. The CDR3 consists of 13 residues. V gave up 6 bases and J gave up 4 bases, with 12 bases separating them. Written as DNA, the CDR3 is TGTGCCAGCAGCTCTCCGGGACGCACTGAAGCTTTCTTT. Translated: CASSSPGRTEAFF.